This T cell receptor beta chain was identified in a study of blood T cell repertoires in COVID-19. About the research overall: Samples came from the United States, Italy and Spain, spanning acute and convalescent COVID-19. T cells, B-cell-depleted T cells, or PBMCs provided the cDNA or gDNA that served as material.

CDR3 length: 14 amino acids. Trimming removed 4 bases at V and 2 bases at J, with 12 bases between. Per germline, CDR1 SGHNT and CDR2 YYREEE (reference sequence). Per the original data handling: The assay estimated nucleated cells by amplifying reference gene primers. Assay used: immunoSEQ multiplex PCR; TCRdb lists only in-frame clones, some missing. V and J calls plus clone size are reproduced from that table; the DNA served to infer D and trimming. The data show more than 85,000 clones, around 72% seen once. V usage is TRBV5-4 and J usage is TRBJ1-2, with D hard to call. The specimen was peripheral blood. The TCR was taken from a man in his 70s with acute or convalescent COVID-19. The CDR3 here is CASSRENVNYGYTF. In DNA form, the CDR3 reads TGTGCCAGCAGCCGCGAGAATGTGAACTATGGCTACACCTTC.